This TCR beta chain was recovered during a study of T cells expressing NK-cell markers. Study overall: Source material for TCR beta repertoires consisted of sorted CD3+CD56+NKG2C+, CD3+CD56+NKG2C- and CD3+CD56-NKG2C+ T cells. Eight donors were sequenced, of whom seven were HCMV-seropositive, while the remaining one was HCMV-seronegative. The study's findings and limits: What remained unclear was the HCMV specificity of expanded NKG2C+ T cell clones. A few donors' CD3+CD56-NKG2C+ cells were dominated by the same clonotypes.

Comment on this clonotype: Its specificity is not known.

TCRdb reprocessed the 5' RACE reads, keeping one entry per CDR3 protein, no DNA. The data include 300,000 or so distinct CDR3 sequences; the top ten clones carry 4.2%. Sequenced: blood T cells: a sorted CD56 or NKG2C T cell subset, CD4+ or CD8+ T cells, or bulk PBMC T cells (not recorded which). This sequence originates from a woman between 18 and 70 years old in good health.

The CDR3 sequence: CASSPEQGFYNEQFF. The rearrangement links TRBV5-8 to TRBJ2-1. The CDR3 consists of 15 residues. Germline V gives CDR1 SGHTS, CDR2 YDEGEE.